The TCR beta chain under discussion was sequenced for a study of CD8 T cells in Susac syndrome. Sequencing of TCR beta was undertaken in CD8+ and CD4+ T cells derived from blood. Regarding the study as a whole: The authors acknowledged that their TCR sequencing and HLA analysis involved a relatively small number of individuals.

To note about this clonotype: Its antigen is unidentified.

V lost 8 bases and J lost 2; bases outside the gene matches: 12. The CDR3 totals 16 residues. Germline CDR1 is SNHLY and CDR2 is FYNNEI. The authors reverse transcribed roughly 0.5 to 1 ug RNA with random hexamers. TCRdb reprocessed the immunoSEQ multiplex PCR reads with MiXCR, giving one entry per CDR3 protein. The sample holds 100,000 to 150,000 distinct CDR3 sequences, 93% seen once. The sequence was collected from a human donor with multiple sclerosis. The sequenced sample consisted of CD8+ T cells from PBMCs. The chain links TRBV2 to TRBJ1-2, with 9 bases that match TRBD1. The CDR3: CASWLGTGRRNYGYTF. The CDR3 DNA reads as TGTGCCAGCTGGTTAGGGACAGGGCGGCGAAACTATGGCTACACCTTC.